A single sample gave rise to the 21 T cell receptor beta chains below, sequenced in a study of CD8 T cells in ankylosing spondylitis. General study findings and limits: A TCR beta motif of roughly 8 highly homologous variants seemed to mark ankylosing spondylitis blood.

No antigens are known for them. TCRdb redid the calling of the 5' RACE reads with MiXCR, one entry per CDR3 protein. Among fewer than 550,000 distinct CDR3 sequences, over 4% were seen once, and the ten largest hold 3.5%. The sequenced sample was blood, either unsorted or a sorted T cell fraction (not recorded which). The receptors were sampled from a male donor with ankylosing spondylitis.

This clonotype has a count of ten or more. The genes are TRBV5-1 and TRBJ1-6; no clear D gene. This CDR3 has 12 residues. The V and J ends lost 0 bases and 13 bases respectively, with 8 bases between them. Per germline, CDR1 SGHRS and CDR2 YFSETQ. This chain's CDR3 is CASSLDTGPLHF. As DNA, the CDR3 is TGCGCCAGCAGCTTGGATACGGGCCCCCTCCACTTT.

The V call is TRBV5-1, the J call TRBJ1-2; no clear D. Germline V gene sequence: CDR1 SGHRS, CDR2 YFSETQ. The CDR3 covers 14 residues. Trimming took 2 bases from V and 5 from J, leaving 13 bases between them. DNA of the CDR3: TGCGCCAGCAGCTTTAGGAGCCCACCTTATGGCTACACCTTC. Translating it yields CASSFRSPPYGYTF.

This clonotype was detected ten times or more. The chain has TRBV5-1 and TRBJ2-1; 13 bases align to TRBD2. Trimming at V came to 4 bases and at J to 10 bases, leaving 23 bases not matched to a gene. The CDR3 runs 20 residues. The germline V gene has CDR1 SGHRS and CDR2 YFSETQ. This CDR3 reads CASSTPGQGWTSGSWAEQFF. CDR3 sequence (DNA): TGCGCCAGCAGCACTCCGGGACAGGGTTGGACTAGCGGGAGTTGGGCCGAGCAGTTCTTC. The full variable domain, completed using reference TRBV5-1 and TRBJ2-1, is KAGVTQTPRYLIKTRGQQVTLSCSPISGHRSVSWYQQTPGQGLQFLFEYFSETQRNKGNFPGRFSGRQFSNSRSEMNVSTLELGDSALYLCASSTPGQGWTSGSWAEQFFGPGTRLTVL.

This clonotype has at least ten counts. This chain connects TRBV7-2 to TRBJ2-1, with a weak D call TRBD1 (6 bases). Germline CDR1 reads SGHTA; CDR2 reads FQGNSA. V dropped 4 bases and J dropped 1 base, with 14 bases sitting between them. There are 16 residues in the CDR3. CDR3 nucleotides: TGTGCCAGCAGCTACCGGACAGTCATTTCCTACAATGAGCAGTTCTTC. Translation: CASSYRTVISYNEQFF.

This clonotype turned up a few times. CDR3 sequence (DNA): TGTGCCAGCAGCCCGCGATCAGCTCGAAATGAAAAACTGTTTTTT. Its translation: CASSPRSARNEKLFF. The chain has TRBV7-6 and TRBJ1-4; D ambiguous. Germline values: CDR1 SGHVS, CDR2 FNYEAQ. Trimming removed 5 bases at V and 5 bases at J, with 15 bases between. This CDR3 has 15 amino acids.

This clonotype was seen many times. The rearrangement links TRBV6-1 to TRBJ2-7; TRBD2 agrees at 9 bases. V shed 6 bases and J 4 bases; nucleotides not matched to a gene: 13. There are 16 residues in the CDR3. CDR1 and CDR2 from the germline V gene are MNHNS and SASEGT. Written as DNA, the CDR3 is TGTGCCAGCAGCTCTACGGGGGGTAGCGGGAGTTACGAGCAGTACTTC. Its translation is CASSSTGGSGSYEQYF.

The chain is built from TRBV6-5 and TRBJ1-3; D unresolved. The CDR3 covers 16 residues. V lost 0 bases and J 2 bases, leaving 11 bases between the germline ends. The V gene's germline CDR1 is MNHEY and CDR2 SVGAGI. The CDR3 region is CASSYSLGSTGNTIYF. The CDR3 DNA follows: TGTGCCAGCAGTTACTCGCTGGGTTCGACTGGAAACACCATATATTTT.

Many counts were recorded for this clonotype. In nucleotides, the CDR3 is TGTGCCAGCAGTGGGGATTGGCAGGAGCAAGAGACCCAGTACTTC. Translated, it gives CASSGDWQEQETQYF. The chain is built from TRBV25-1 and TRBJ2-5; D unresolved. In germline, CDR1 is MGHDK, CDR2 SYGVNS. This CDR3 is built from 15 residues. The ends were cut back, 4 bases at V and 2 bases at J, with 14 bases in the middle.

The genes are TRBV18 and TRBJ2-5; TRBD2 agrees at 8 bases. Germline V CDR1 and CDR2: KGHSH, LQKENI. This CDR3 spans 14 amino acids. V shed 2 bases, J shed 5 bases, and the junction held 4 bases outside the gene matches. CDR3 DNA: TGTGCCAGCTCACCAGAGACTAGCGTGGAGACCCAGTACTTC. It specifies CASSPETSVETQYF.

This clonotype occurred many times. CDR3 protein: CSAMTVNNSPLHF. In DNA form, the CDR3 reads TGCAGTGCTATGACTGTAAATAATTCACCCCTCCACTTT. This rearrangement joins TRBV20-1 to TRBJ1-6; no definite D call. The CDR3 totals 13 residues. Germline V gives CDR1 DFQATT, CDR2 SNEGSKA (reference sequence). The V end was cut by 4 bases, the J end by 5 bases, with 9 bases between.

The genes are TRBV6-2 or TRBV6-3 and TRBJ2-3; 8 bases are shared with TRBD1. Germline loops: CDR1 MNHEY, CDR2 SVGEGT. CDR3 length: 15 residues. After removal of 5 bases from V and 0 bases from J, the junction contained 4 bases not matched to a gene. CDR3 loop: CASSGRQGSTDTQYF. The CDR3 coding sequence is TGTGCCAGCAGTGGGCGACAGGGGAGCACAGATACGCAGTATTTT.

This clonotype was recorded at least ten times. At one of its ends the junction is not consistent with the germline gene, which may arise from a read error. The rearrangement joins TRBV2 to TRBJ1-4, with D perhaps matching TRBD1 (6 bases). Germline loops: CDR1 SNHLY, CDR2 FYNNEI. This CDR3 has 12 amino acids. The CDR3 sequence: CAGRGDPEKLFF. The CDR3 DNA reads TGTGCCGGCAGGGGAGATCCTGAAAAACTGTTTTTT.

This clonotype was picked up many times. The J gene is TRBJ2-5, the V gene TRBV10-3, with D possibly being TRBD1 (5 bases). The germline V gene has CDR1 ENHRY and CDR2 SYGVKD. V lost 7 bases to trimming and J lost 5 bases, with 14 bases between them. The CDR3 contains 13 residues. The CDR3 DNA reads as TGTGCCATCATGGAAGGGGCCGGTGAGACCCAGTACTTC. Residues: CAIMEGAGETQYF.

This clonotype was counted at least ten times. The J gene is TRBJ1-5, the V gene TRBV6-2 or TRBV6-3; a possible D gene is TRBD1 (6 bases). V lost 6 bases and J 7 bases, leaving 19 bases between the germline ends. CDR3 length: 15 amino acids. Germline V gene sequence: CDR1 MNHEY, CDR2 SVGEGT. This CDR3 is CASSRGGAVEQPQHF. For the CDR3, the DNA is TGTGCCAGCAGCAGGGGAGGGGCCGTAGAACAGCCCCAGCATTTT.

This clonotype came up a few times. V is TRBV5-1 and J is TRBJ2-5, with a possible D match to TRBD2 (6 bases). The CDR3 loop spans 16 amino acids. Trimming left V 4 bases short and J 2 bases short, with 18 bases between. The germline V gene encodes CDR1 SGHRS and CDR2 YFSETQ. The CDR3 region has the DNA TGCGCCAGCAGCCTGGAGGTGTGGCGGGGTCAAGAGACCCAGTACTTC. Translating it yields CASSLEVWRGQETQYF. Complete variable domain (other parts from reference TRBV5-1 and TRBJ2-5): KAGVTQTPRYLIKTRGQQVTLSCSPISGHRSVSWYQQTPGQGLQFLFEYFSETQRNKGNFPGRFSGRQFSNSRSEMNVSTLELGDSALYLCASSLEVWRGQETQYFGPGTRLLVL.

This clonotype has at least ten counts. The junction departs from the called germline gene at one end, perhaps through a read error. The chain carries TRBV29-1 and TRBJ2-1, with D possibly TRBD1 on 6 matching bases. Germline V lookup: CDR1 SQVTM, CDR2 ANQGSEA. This CDR3 has 14 amino acids. CDR3 sequence: CSAESQGPYNEQFF. CDR3 nucleotides: TGCAGCGCTGAAAGTCAGGGGCCCTACAATGAGCAGTTCTTC.

There are many counts of this clonotype. The chain is built from TRBV12-3 or TRBV12-4 and TRBJ1-1, with D perhaps matching TRBD1 (5 bases). The CDR3 spans 14 residues. Trimming took off 6 bases at V and 6 bases at J, with 17 bases between the two ends. The CDR3 loop is CASRPRQLQPEAFF. In DNA, the CDR3 is TGTGCCAGCAGGCCTCGACAGTTACAGCCTGAAGCTTTCTTT.

The chain recombines TRBV11-2 with TRBJ2-3; D not resolved. The CDR3 extends over 13 amino acids. Trimming cost V 8 bases and J 2 bases, with 11 bases left between them. CDR1 SGHAT and CDR2 FQNNGV come from the germline V gene. CDR3 nucleotide sequence: TGTGCCAGCTCCGAACTTGTCACAGATACGCAGTATTTT. This encodes CASSELVTDTQYF.

This clonotype has ten or more counts. The V gene is TRBV4-1, the J gene TRBJ1-5; 8 nucleotides align to TRBD1. Per germline, CDR1 MGHRA and CDR2 YSYEKL. This CDR3 spans 14 amino acids. V shed 6 bases and J 7 bases; nucleotides not matched to a gene: 8. The CDR3 loop reads CASRDPGGGQPQHF. The CDR3 bases are TGCGCCAGCAGAGACCCAGGGGGCGGGCAGCCCCAGCATTTT.

The sample holds many counts of this clonotype. The chain carries TRBV29-1 and TRBJ2-7, with D possibly being TRBD1 (6 bases). The CDR3 is made up of 13 amino acids. V was clipped by 6 bases and J by 4 bases, with 16 bases between them. Germline CDR1 reads SQVTM; CDR2 reads ANQGSEA. This chain's CDR3 is CSVVTGLGYEQYF. CDR3 bases: TGCAGCGTGGTAACAGGGCTGGGTTACGAGCAGTACTTC.

This clonotype was picked up a small number of times. V gene TRBV7-9 combines with J gene TRBJ2-7, with D perhaps matching TRBD2 (6 bases). Per germline, CDR1 SEHNR and CDR2 FQNEAQ (reference sequence). The V end was cut by 5 bases, the J end by 3 bases, with 14 bases between. This CDR3 region has 14 residues. CDR3 nucleotide sequence: TGTGCCAGCAGCGGGCGGGGCCCGCGCTACGAGCAGTACTTC. Residues: CASSGRGPRYEQYF.